The rows below give T cell receptor beta chains drawn from one sample of a study of blood T cell repertoires in COVID-19. Generated by immunoSEQ multiplex PCR, the TCRdb table keeps only in-frame clones and is missing some. The sample includes approximately 290,000 clones, roughly 84% seen only once; the top ten take approximately 15%. The sequencing sample was made of peripheral blood. The source is an older person with COVID-19, enrolled during active disease. The CDR3 runs from the conserved cysteine through the conserved F or W. D genes are given only for firm matches. A clone size is listed for some rows: how often the clone was seen (once, few, many), or a class if it is expanded.

CDR3 protein: CASSRNGGSNSPLHF
CDR3 DNA: TGTGCCAGCAGCAGAAACGGGGGAAGTAATTCACCCCTCCACTTT
J gene: TRBJ1-6
clone size: NA
V gene: TRBV7-2
D gene: NA

CDR3 protein: CASSGGTANEKLFF
CDR3 DNA: TGTGCCAGTAGCGGCGGGACAGCTAATGAAAAACTGTTTTTT
J gene: TRBJ1-4
clone size: NA
V gene: TRBV19
D gene: TRBD1

CDR3 protein: CASSLGVRRYEQYF
CDR3 DNA: TGTGCCAGCAGCTTAGGGGTGAGGCGTTACGAGCAGTACTTC
J gene: TRBJ2-7
clone size: NA
V gene: TRBV7-2
D gene: NA

CDR3 protein: CASSRVLTTGAAESEQYF
CDR3 DNA: TGTGCCAGCAGCCGGGTACTAACGACAGGGGCGGCTGAAAGCGAGCAGTACTTC
J gene: TRBJ2-7
clone size: NA
V gene: TRBV3-1/TRBV3-2
D gene: TRBD1

CDR3 protein: CASSETSRWGGEQYF
CDR3 DNA: TGTGCCAGCAGCGAAACTAGCCGATGGGGGGGAGAGCAGTACTTC
J gene: TRBJ2-7
clone size: NA
V gene: TRBV5-4
D gene: TRBD2

CDR3 protein: CASSLAGDLGWAQYF
CDR3 DNA: TGTGCCAGCAGCTTAGCGGGGGACTTGGGGTGGGCCCAGTACTTC
J gene: TRBJ2-5
clone size: NA
V gene: TRBV7-2
D gene: NA

CDR3 protein: CASSPLSGGISGANVLTF
CDR3 DNA: TGTGCCAGCAGCCCGCTATCGGGGGGGATCTCTGGGGCCAACGTCCTGACTTTC
J gene: TRBJ2-6
clone size: NA
V gene: TRBV7-6
D gene: TRBD2

CDR3 protein: CASSEDGRGTDTQYF
CDR3 DNA: TGTGCCAGCAGCGAGGACGGGAGAGGGACAGATACGCAGTATTTT
J gene: TRBJ2-3
clone size: NA
V gene: TRBV9
D gene: NA

CDR3 protein: CASSTRTGAVGANEKLFF
CDR3 DNA: TGTGCCAGCAGCACCAGGACAGGGGCGGTAGGAGCTAATGAAAAACTGTTTTTT
J gene: TRBJ1-4
clone size: NA
V gene: TRBV5-4
D gene: TRBD1

CDR3 protein: CASSLNSGGAVYNEQFF
CDR3 DNA: TGCGCCAGCAGCCTCAATAGCGGGGGGGCTGTCTACAATGAGCAGTTCTTC
J gene: TRBJ2-1
clone size: NA
V gene: TRBV5-1
D gene: TRBD2

CDR3 protein: CASSASDRSYYTF
CDR3 DNA: TGTGCCAGTAGCGCCAGCGACCGTTCTTACTACACCTTC
J gene: TRBJ1-2
clone size: NA
V gene: TRBV19
D gene: NA

CDR3 protein: CAWSVGSRASTDTQYF
CDR3 DNA: TGTGCCTGGAGTGTGGGGTCCAGGGCTAGCACAGATACGCAGTATTTT
J gene: TRBJ2-3
clone size: few
V gene: TRBV30
D gene: NA

CDR3 protein: CASSQFGQGETQYF
CDR3 DNA: TGTGCCAGCAGCCAATTCGGACAGGGGGAGACCCAGTACTTC
J gene: TRBJ2-5
clone size: NA
V gene: TRBV14
D gene: TRBD1

CDR3 protein: CASSQDLLAGGRNTQYF
CDR3 DNA: TGTGCCAGCAGCCAAGATCTTCTAGCGGGAGGACGAAATACGCAGTATTTT
J gene: TRBJ2-3
clone size: NA
V gene: TRBV4-2
D gene: TRBD2

CDR3 protein: CASSLGDPRTGAAYEQYF
CDR3 DNA: TGTGCCAGCAGCTTAGGGGATCCAAGGACAGGAGCTGCCTACGAGCAGTACTTC
J gene: TRBJ2-7
clone size: NA
V gene: TRBV7-2
D gene: TRBD1

CDR3 protein: CASSLAQGSAGELFF
CDR3 DNA: TGTGCCAGCAGCTTAGCCCAGGGGTCTGCCGGGGAGCTGTTTTTT
J gene: TRBJ2-2
clone size: NA
V gene: TRBV7-9
D gene: NA

CDR3 protein: CSGQDSDGSPLHF
CDR3 DNA: TGCAGCGGACAGGACAGCGACGGTTCACCCCTCCACTTT
J gene: TRBJ1-6
clone size: NA
V gene: TRBV29-1
D gene: NA

CDR3 protein: CASSRDRGDEKLFF
CDR3 DNA: TGTGCCAGCAGTAGGGACAGGGGTGACGAAAAACTGTTTTTT
J gene: TRBJ1-4
clone size: NA
V gene: TRBV6-5
D gene: TRBD1

CDR3 protein: CASTTTFTDTQYF
CDR3 DNA: TGTGCCAGCACCACTACGTTCACAGATACGCAGTATTTT
J gene: TRBJ2-3
clone size: NA
V gene: TRBV7-2
D gene: NA

CDR3 protein: CASSLRYSPDTQYF
CDR3 DNA: TGTGCCAGCAGCCTTCGGTACTCGCCGGATACGCAGTATTTT
J gene: TRBJ2-3
clone size: once
V gene: TRBV7-2
D gene: NA

CDR3 protein: CASTRGQVVGGYTF
CDR3 DNA: TGTGCCAGCACCCGGGGACAGGTCGTGGGTGGCTACACCTTC
J gene: TRBJ1-2
clone size: NA
V gene: TRBV6-5
D gene: TRBD1

CDR3 protein: CASSPAGADNSPLHF
CDR3 DNA: TGTGCCAGCTCACCGGCAGGGGCGGATAATTCACCCCTCCACTTT
J gene: TRBJ1-6
clone size: few
V gene: TRBV18
D gene: NA

CDR3 protein: CASSSSSYEQYF
CDR3 DNA: TGTGCCAGCAGCTCTAGCTCCTACGAGCAGTACTTC
J gene: TRBJ2-7
clone size: NA
V gene: TRBV5-8
D gene: NA

CDR3 protein: CASSQVAGWGNQPQHF
CDR3 DNA: TGCGCCAGCAGCCAAGTCGCAGGGTGGGGCAATCAGCCCCAGCATTTT
J gene: TRBJ1-5
clone size: NA
V gene: TRBV4-1
D gene: NA

CDR3 protein: CASSPPAETQYF
CDR3 DNA: TGTGCCAGCTCACCACCTGCGGAGACCCAGTACTTC
J gene: TRBJ2-5
clone size: NA
V gene: TRBV18
D gene: NA

CDR3 protein: CASSLRTPNTEAFF
CDR3 DNA: TGTGCCAGCAGCCTCCGGACACCGAACACTGAAGCTTTCTTT
J gene: TRBJ1-1
clone size: few
V gene: TRBV5-4
D gene: NA

CDR3 protein: CASSLRGVGASYPTQYF
CDR3 DNA: TGTGCCAGCAGCTTACGGGGGGTAGGGGCGTCTTATCCGACCCAGTACTTC
J gene: TRBJ2-5
clone size: NA
V gene: TRBV7-2
D gene: TRBD2

CDR3 protein: CASSESRQSSGNTIYF
CDR3 DNA: TGCGCCAGCAGTGAGTCCCGACAGAGCTCTGGAAACACCATATATTTT
J gene: TRBJ1-3
clone size: NA
V gene: TRBV10-2
D gene: NA

CDR3 protein: CASSLMASAVNSPLHF
CDR3 DNA: TGTGCCAGCAGTTTAATGGCTAGCGCCGTTAATTCACCCCTCCACTTT
J gene: TRBJ1-6
clone size: few
V gene: TRBV28
D gene: NA